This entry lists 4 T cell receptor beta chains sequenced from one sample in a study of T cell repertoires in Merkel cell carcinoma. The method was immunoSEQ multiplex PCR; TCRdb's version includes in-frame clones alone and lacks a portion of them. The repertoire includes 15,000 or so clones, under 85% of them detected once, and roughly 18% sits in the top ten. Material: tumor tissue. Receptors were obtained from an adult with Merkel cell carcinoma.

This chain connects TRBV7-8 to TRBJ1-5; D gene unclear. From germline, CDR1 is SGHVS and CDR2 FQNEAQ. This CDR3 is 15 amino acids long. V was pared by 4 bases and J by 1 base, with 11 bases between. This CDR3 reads CASSSDGRSNQPQHF. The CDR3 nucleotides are TGTGCCAGCAGCTCCGACGGGAGAAGCAATCAGCCCCAGCATTTT.

CDR3 nucleotide sequence: TGTGCCAGGAGCTACCTTAACTATGGCTACACCTTC. Encoded protein: CARSYLNYGYTF. This chain connects TRBV2 to TRBJ1-2; D not certain. The CDR3 runs 12 residues. V lost 9 bases to trimming and J lost 1 base, with 9 bases between them. Germline CDR1 and CDR2: SNHLY and FYNNEI.

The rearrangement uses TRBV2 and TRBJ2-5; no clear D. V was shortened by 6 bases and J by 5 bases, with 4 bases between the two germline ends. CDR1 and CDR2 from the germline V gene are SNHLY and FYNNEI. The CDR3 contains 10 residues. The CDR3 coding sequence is TGTGCCAGCAGCCGGGAGACCCAGTACTTC. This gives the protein CASSRETQYF.

CDR3 loop: CASSVTGSGYTF. CDR3 DNA: TGTGCCAGCAGTGTTACAGGGAGTGGCTACACCTTC. The chain couples TRBV12-3 or TRBV12-4 to TRBJ1-2; TRBD1 might be the D (6 bases). CDR3 length: 12 residues. Trimming stripped 5 bases from V and 7 bases from J, with 11 bases between.